This T cell receptor beta chain was identified in a study of T cells in Graves' hyperthyroidism and ophthalmopathy. Study results and caveats: Most expanded thyroid clonotypes above 0.001 also appeared in blood.

Germline V lookup: CDR1 SGHVS, CDR2 FQNEAQ. CDR3 length: 13 residues. V dropped 5 bases and J dropped 0 bases, with 8 bases sitting between them. Amplified regions were TCR beta CDR3 sequences from RNA transcripts. First-round RT-PCR of the TCR CDR3 relied on the HTBI primer set. TCRdb independently ran MiXCR on the multiplex PCR reads; one entry per CDR3 protein. There are 250,000 to 400,000 distinct CDR3 sequences in the sample; 12% to 15% occur only once, and around 32% lies in the top ten. There are many counts of this clonotype. The antigen is undetermined. The source of this sequence is a woman between 35 and 50 years old with Graves' ophthalmopathy. This sequence joins TRBV7-8 and TRBJ2-7; no definite D call. Sequenced sample: blood. CDR3: CASSAGISYEQYF. In DNA form, the CDR3 reads TGTGCCAGCAGCGCCGGTATCTCCTACGAGCAGTACTTC.